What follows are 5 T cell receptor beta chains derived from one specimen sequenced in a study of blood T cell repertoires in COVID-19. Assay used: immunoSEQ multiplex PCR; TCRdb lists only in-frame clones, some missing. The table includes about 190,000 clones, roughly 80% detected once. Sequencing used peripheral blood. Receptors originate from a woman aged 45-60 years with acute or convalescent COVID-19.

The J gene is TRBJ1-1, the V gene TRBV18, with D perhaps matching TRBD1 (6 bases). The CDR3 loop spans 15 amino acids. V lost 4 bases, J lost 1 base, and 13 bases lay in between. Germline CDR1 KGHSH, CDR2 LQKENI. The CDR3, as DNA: TGTGCCAGCTCACTTAGGACAGACTCGAACACTGAAGCTTTCTTT. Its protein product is CASSLRTDSNTEAFF.

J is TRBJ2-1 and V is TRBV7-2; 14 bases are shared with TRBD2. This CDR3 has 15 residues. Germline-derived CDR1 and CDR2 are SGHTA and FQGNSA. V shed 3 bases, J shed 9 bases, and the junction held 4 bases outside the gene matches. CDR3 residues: CASSFPTSGRGEQFF. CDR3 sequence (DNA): TGTGCCAGCAGCTTTCCGACTAGCGGGAGGGGTGAGCAGTTCTTC.

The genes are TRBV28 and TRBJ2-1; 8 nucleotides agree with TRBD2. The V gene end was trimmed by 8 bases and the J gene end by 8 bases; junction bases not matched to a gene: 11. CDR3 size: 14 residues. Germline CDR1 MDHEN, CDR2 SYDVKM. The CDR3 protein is CASQGAGGMHEQFF. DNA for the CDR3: TGTGCCAGCCAAGGGGCGGGAGGCATGCATGAGCAGTTCTTC. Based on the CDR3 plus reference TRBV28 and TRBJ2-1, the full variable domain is DVKVTQSSRYLVKRTGEKVFLECVQDMDHENMFWYRQDPGLGLRLIYFSYDVKMKEKGDIPEGYSVSREKKERFSLILESASTNQTSMYLCASQGAGGMHEQFFGPGTRLTVL.

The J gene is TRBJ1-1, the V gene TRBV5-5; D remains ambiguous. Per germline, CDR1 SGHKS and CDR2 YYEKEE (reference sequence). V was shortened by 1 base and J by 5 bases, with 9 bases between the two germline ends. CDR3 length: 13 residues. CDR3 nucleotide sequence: TGTGCCAGCAGCTTGCGGGATCGGACTGAAGCTTTCTTT. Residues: CASSLRDRTEAFF.

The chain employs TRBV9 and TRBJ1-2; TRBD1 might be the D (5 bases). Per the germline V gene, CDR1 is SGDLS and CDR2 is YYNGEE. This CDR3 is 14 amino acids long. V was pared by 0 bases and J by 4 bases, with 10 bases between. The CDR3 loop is CASSVGPGSYGYTF. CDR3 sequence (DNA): TGTGCCAGCAGCGTAGGTCCAGGGTCCTATGGCTACACCTTC.